This T cell receptor beta chain was identified during a study of blood T cells in healthy people across ages (dated by TCRdb to between 2014 and 2017). For context, the study as a whole: Template switching captured roughly one uniquely barcoded TCR beta cDNA molecule per two T cells in model experiments. Age-related changes in TCR beta repertoire diversity were measured in the study by deep sequencing normalized with unique cDNA molecular identifiers. The donors were split into four age groups: young (average 16 years), middle-aged (roughly 39), aged (more than 55) and long-lived (approximately 80). To avoid experimental bias, donors of different ages were randomly spread across the sequencing lanes. Two additional independent replicas of 1 million unique cDNA reads from the same blood draw were analyzed for two donors (one aged 18 to 30 and one aged 80 or older). On the study overall, not on this receptor specifically: Because the CMV infection status of the donors was unknown, age-related changes in expanded clonotypes may potentially have been confounded. There was a strong correlation between observed TCR beta diversity and the percentage of naive T cells measured by flow cytometry. Estimates of total diversity based on one million sequenced T cells were regarded as lower bounds and as underestimates. Since profiling was done on bulk unsorted PBMCs, naive and antigen-experienced compartments could not be conclusively compared. Observed TCR beta diversity per million T cells fell roughly linearly with age, and a significant reduction was already apparent by age roughly 40. The long-lived group showed more naive CD4+ T cells, fewer expanded clones and increased TCR diversity than the aged group, suggesting age selection.

Points on this clonotype: Its antigen is still unknown. No much larger clone is present one base from it, and per-base qualities are unavailable.

The library was built by means of 5' RACE. The listed sequencing device is Illumina HiSeq 2500. A second 7 to 11 cycle PCR used a sample-barcoded 5' primer and a J-beta primer mix. Each TCR beta cDNA molecule received a unique molecular identifier from a template-switch 5' adaptor carrying 12 random nucleotides. Each sample yielded at least 3 million CDR3-containing paired-end reads. First-strand cDNA was synthesized from all RNA with the Mint cDNA synthesis kit, primed by a TRBC-specific oligonucleotide. Following uracil-DNA glycosylase treatment, all cDNA underwent a first 18-cycle PCR with the universal primers M1SS and BC2_uni_R. The published analysis was carried out like this. Normalization of each sample was performed by random selection of 1 million high-quality reads, each carrying a distinct molecular identifier. Reads sharing molecular identifiers were discarded rather than binned into consensus sequences. MiTCR, with a Q25 quality threshold and the strictest error-elimination algorithm, was used for CDR3 identification, clonotype clustering and error correction. A nonparametric unseen species model using Euler transformation provided a lower-bound estimate of total TCR beta diversity. Using fastp trimming at Q25 and MiXCR clonotype assembly, TCRdb reanalyzed the public sequencing data and kept in-frame beta chains. Every CDR3 protein is listed once, alongside the most common genes and DNA of its rows. Here the V and J calls rest on TCRdb's processing, not on the authors' analysis. This sample lists about 750,000 distinct CDR3 sequences; about 53% were detected once. The ten biggest clones cover approximately 40% of the sample.

Systemically healthy Caucasian individuals from Russia, around 39 in total and aged roughly 6 to 100 years, were included as donors. Ten milliliters of peripheral blood were drawn from each donor into EDTA-treated Vacutainer tubes. Ficoll-Paque density-gradient centrifugation was used to isolate PBMCs, with at least 6 million per sample. Total RNA was extracted from PBMCs with Trizol reagent, with at least 6 micrograms obtained per sample. Naive CD45RAhigh/CD27high T cell percentages were measured by flow cytometry on a PBMC aliquot from every donor. The junction carries 13 bases between V and J, which are trimmed by 0 bases and 4 bases respectively. Counted from cysteine to phenylalanine, this CDR3 has 16 amino acids. Just the 48-base CDR3 DNA is kept, in frame starting at base 1. CDR1 and CDR2, per the germline V gene, are LGHNA and YNFKEQ.

The chain is encoded by TRBV4-2 joined to TRBJ1-5; a tentative D call is TRBD1 (5 bases match). The source material was blood. The sequence derives from a man older than 75 in good health. The sequenced DNA: TGTGCCAGCAGCCAAGAGCCAGGGAGTGGGAATCAGCCCCAGCATTTT. Its protein product is CASSQEPGSGNQPQHF.